Shown below are 2 T cell receptor beta chains from a single sample sequenced in a study of blood T cell repertoires in COVID-19. Clones were read by immunoSEQ multiplex PCR, and TCRdb kept only the in-frame ones, dropping some. This sample has fewer than 250,000 clones, with around four fifths found just once. The sample comprised PBMCs or T cells enriched from blood (not recorded which). All receptors come from a woman between 35 and 50 years old who had been exposed to COVID-19.

The genes are TRBV5-4 and TRBJ2-1; TRBD2 is a possible D gene (7 bases). CDR3 length equals 14 residues. The V and J ends lost 4 bases and 6 bases respectively, with 14 bases between them. The germline V gene encodes CDR1 SGHNT and CDR2 YYREEE (reference sequence). The CDR3 is CASSPGGRGNEQFF. The CDR3 DNA sequence: TGTGCCAGCAGCCCGGGGGGCAGGGGCAATGAGCAGTTCTTC.

The chain employs TRBV9 and TRBJ2-2; D may be TRBD1 (6 bases). CDR3 length equals 16 residues. The germline V gene has CDR1 SGDLS and CDR2 YYNGEE. V lost 4 bases, J lost 2 bases, and 15 bases lay in between. The CDR3 bases are TGTGCCAGCAGCCCTCGGGCAGGGGATAACACCGGGGAGCTGTTTTTT. Its protein product is CASSPRAGDNTGELFF.